This passage covers 20 T cell receptor beta chains from one sample sequenced in a study of response to subunit inactivated influenza vaccine. Each CDR3 protein is one row after TCRdb ran MiXCR on the RT-PCR reads. The sample records some 600,000 distinct CDR3 sequences, 14% being singletons. Sequencing was performed on PBMCs from blood, taken approximately 15 days before vaccination. The receptors here all came from a man aged 50 or older who received an inactivated influenza vaccine.

The chain employs TRBV28 and TRBJ2-1, with TRBD2 matching over 11 bases. Germline-derived CDR1 and CDR2 are MDHEN and SYDVKM. The trim removed 7 bases at V and 3 bases at J, leaving 8 bases unmatched. The CDR3 loop spans 16 amino acids. CDR3 in amino acids: CASTRGGTSGYNEQFF. The CDR3 bases are TGTGCCAGCACCCGGGGGGGGACTAGCGGCTACAATGAGCAGTTCTTC.

The J gene is TRBJ2-1, the V gene TRBV4-1; D is ambiguous. Germline V gene lookup returns CDR1 MGHRA and CDR2 YSYEKL. With 3 bases removed from V and 1 base from J, the gap between germline ends came to 10 bases. The CDR3 runs to 15 residues. The CDR3 loop reads CASSQRISSYNEQFF. In DNA, the CDR3 is TGCGCCAGCAGCCAGCGCATTTCGTCCTACAATGAGCAGTTCTTC.

This clonotype came up many times. This rearrangement joins TRBV12-3 or TRBV12-4 to TRBJ1-1; D gene unclear. V lost 7 bases and J lost 5, with 14 bases in between. The CDR3 is 13 residues long. The CDR3 loop reads CASKVLSGTEAFF. The CDR3 DNA follows: TGTGCCAGCAAGGTCCTTTCGGGAACTGAAGCTTTCTTT.

There are many counts of this clonotype. The V and J genes are TRBV12-3 or TRBV12-4 and TRBJ2-1; the match to TRBD2 covers 8 bases. Trimming took 5 bases from V and 4 from J; bases not matched to a gene: 7. This CDR3 region has 15 residues. The CDR3: CASSPGGQIYNEQFF. The CDR3 DNA is TGTGCCAGCAGTCCGGGGGGGCAGATATACAATGAGCAGTTCTTC.

For this clonotype: This clone may be a read error of a much larger clone one base away. The CDR3 DNA is TGTGCCAGCAGCCCAGAGACCCAGTACTTC. Translating it yields CASSPETQYF. The V and J genes are TRBV7-9 and TRBJ2-5; no clear D. CDR1 is SEHNR and CDR2 is FQNEAQ in the germline V gene (reference sequence). V was pared by 5 bases and J by 4 bases, with 2 bases between. The CDR3 extends over 10 amino acids.

The chain combines TRBV6-2 or TRBV6-3 with TRBJ2-7; tentatively, D is TRBD1 (7 bases). The CDR3 sequence is 17 residues long. V lost 4 bases and J lost 6, with 25 bases in between. Germline V gene data show CDR1 as MNHEY and CDR2 as SVGEGT. CDR3 in DNA: TGTGCCAGCAGTTTCTACCTCGACAGGGTCGTCGGGGGCGAGCAGTACTTC. This codes for CASSFYLDRVVGGEQYF.

This clonotype appeared a few times. The rearrangement links TRBV7-2 to TRBJ2-7, with TRBD2 identical over 9 bases. V gave up 1 base and J gave up 4 bases; unmatched junction bases: 8. Germline V CDR1 and CDR2: SGHTA, FQGNSA. The length of the CDR3 is 16 residues. CDR3 in amino acids: CASSLGRAGGSYEQYF. CDR3 bases: TGTGCCAGCAGCTTAGGACGAGCGGGGGGCAGTTACGAGCAGTACTTC.

This clonotype was seen a single time. The chain links TRBV18 to TRBJ2-3; D remains ambiguous. V lost 1 base to trimming and J lost 1 base, with 9 bases between them. The germline gives CDR1 KGHSH, CDR2 LQKENI. This CDR3 is built from 15 residues. CDR3 sequence (DNA): TGTGCCAGCTCACCACAGGTCGGCGGCACAGATACGCAGTATTTT. This translates into CASSPQVGGTDTQYF.

This clonotype occurred once. The rearrangement joins TRBV10-3 to TRBJ2-7; no clear D. CDR1 is ENHRY, CDR2 SYGVKD, per germline. The CDR3 runs to 14 residues. V was pared by 2 bases and J by 5 bases, with 13 bases between. In nucleotides, the CDR3 is TGTGCCATCAGTGAGGCCACCTTGGGTAACGAGCAGTACTTC. It specifies CAISEATLGNEQYF.

V gene TRBV29-1 combines with J gene TRBJ1-3; 9 nucleotides agree with TRBD1. This CDR3 comprises 16 residues. The germline V gene has CDR1 SQVTM and CDR2 ANQGSEA. V dropped 0 bases and J dropped 0; count of bases not matched to a gene: 3. The CDR3 DNA follows: TGCAGCGTTGAAGAATGGGGACAGGGCTCTGGAAACACCATATATTTT. Translation: CSVEEWGQGSGNTIYF. The full variable domain, with the rest looked up from reference TRBV29-1 and TRBJ1-3, is SAVISQKPSRDICQRGTSLTIQCQVDSQVTMMFWYRQQPGQSLTLIATANQGSEATYESGFVIDKFPISRPNLTFSTLTVSNMSPEDSSIYLCSVEEWGQGSGNTIYFGEGSWLTVV.

In its sample, this clonotype was seen a few times. The rearrangement uses TRBV6-5 and TRBJ2-7; 14 bases are shared with TRBD2. Germline loops: CDR1 MNHEY, CDR2 SVGAGI. V trimming: 8 bases; J trimming: 11 bases; junction bases outside the gene matches: 5. The CDR3 covers 12 residues. The CDR3 nucleotides read TGTGCCAGCCGGGGACTAGCGGGAGAGGAGTACTTC. Protein product: CASRGLAGEEYF.

The V call is TRBV6-1, the J call TRBJ2-7; 8 nucleotides agree with TRBD1. CDR3 length: 14 residues. Losses at the gene ends were 5 bases for V and 4 bases for J; bases not matched to a gene: 7. Germline V gives CDR1 MNHNS, CDR2 SASEGT. The CDR3: CASSTTQGAYEQYF. The CDR3 DNA sequence: TGTGCCAGCAGTACCACCCAGGGGGCTTACGAGCAGTACTTC.

There are a few counts of this clonotype. The chain has TRBV12-3 or TRBV12-4 and TRBJ2-3; D possibly corresponds to TRBD2 (5 bases). V gave up 4 bases and J gave up 4 bases, with 9 bases separating them. There are 13 residues in the CDR3. DNA for the CDR3: TGTGCCAGCAGTTCACCAGCGGCAGATACGCAGTATTTT. It is translated as CASSSPAADTQYF.

This clonotype was seen ten or more times. The chain carries TRBV29-1 and TRBJ1-2; D uncertain. V was pared by 0 bases and J by 0 bases, with 8 bases between. Germline V CDR1 and CDR2: SQVTM, ANQGSEA. The CDR3 has 14 residues. The CDR3 loop reads CSVEELGANYGYTF. CDR3 nucleotide sequence: TGCAGCGTTGAAGAGTTGGGAGCTAACTATGGCTACACCTTC.

V gene TRBV6-2 or TRBV6-3 combines with J gene TRBJ2-3; 7 positions agree with TRBD2. The CDR3 runs 14 residues. V lost 10 bases and J lost 2; bases outside the gene matches: 9. CDR1 and CDR2 from the germline V gene are MNHEY and SVGEGT. The CDR3 spells CATKSGLSTDTQYF. The CDR3 DNA sequence: TGTGCCACCAAATCGGGACTATCCACAGATACGCAGTATTTT.

The V and J genes are TRBV9 and TRBJ1-2; D unclear. The CDR3 totals 15 residues. The V gene lost 3 bases and the J gene lost 4 bases, with 16 bases spanning the gap. CDR1 is SGDLS and CDR2 is YYNGEE in the germline V gene. CDR3 amino acids: CASSATPETVYGYTF. CDR3 bases: TGTGCCAGCAGCGCTACCCCCGAGACGGTCTATGGCTACACCTTC.

A few counts support this clonotype. The junction departs from germline at one end; a sequencing error may be responsible. The chain combines TRBV6-1 with TRBJ1-5, with D tentatively TRBD1 (6 bases). Germline V CDR1 and CDR2: MNHNS, SASEGT. This CDR3 spans 16 amino acids. CDR3 in amino acids: CASSRTGPEGNQPHHF. The CDR3 nucleotides are TGTGCCAGCAGTCGTACAGGGCCAGAAGGCAATCAGCCCCACCATTTT.

This clonotype showed up just a few times. The genes are TRBV12-3 or TRBV12-4 and TRBJ1-1, with D unclear. V lost 7 bases, J lost 8 bases, and 14 bases lay in between. The CDR3 is made up of 12 amino acids. The CDR3 sequence is CASTFSLIEAFF. CDR3 DNA: TGTGCCAGCACCTTCTCGCTGATAGAAGCTTTCTTT.

This clonotype was counted only a few times. V is TRBV14 and J is TRBJ2-1; perhaps TRBD2 as D (5 bases). CDR3 length: 13 amino acids. The V end was cut by 3 bases, the J end by 4 bases, with 7 bases between. Germline V lookup: CDR1 SGHDN, CDR2 FVKESK. For the CDR3, the DNA is TGTGCCAGCAGCCACCTAGCTTACAATGAGCAGTTCTTC. This codes for CASSHLAYNEQFF.

This clonotype was observed a handful of times. This rearrangement joins TRBV20-1 to TRBJ2-3; D ambiguous. Between the trimmed V and J ends, which lost 5 bases and 0 bases, there was a span of 15 bases. The CDR3 is 15 residues long. Germline loops: CDR1 DFQATT, CDR2 SNEGSKA (reference sequence). The CDR3 nucleotides read TGCAGTGCTCACCAGGTCGCGGTTAGCACAGATACGCAGTATTTT. Residues: CSAHQVAVSTDTQYF.